These T cell receptor beta chains were read from a single sample in a study of shared clonotypes between healthy human individuals. Clones were sequenced by immunoSEQ multiplex PCR, and TCRdb holds only the in-frame ones, with some missing. Altogether roughly 2 million clones are present, about 95% being singletons, with the ten largest covering 1% to 1.3%. Specimen: naive CD8+ T cells sorted from blood. These TCRs come from a young man in good health. CDR3s include the opening cysteine and the closing phenylalanine or tryptophan. The order of the fields is V gene, clone size, J gene, D gene, CDR3 DNA, CDR3 protein. The D gene is left open where the match is weak. Not all rows give a size; the values are once, few, many and, for expanded clones, a class.

v_gene: TRBV9
abundance: NA
j_gene: TRBJ2-7
d_gene: TRBD1
CDR3nt: TGTGCCAGCAGCGCAGGGGGCGGAGGCTACGAGCAGTACTTC
CDR3aa: CASSAGGGGYEQYF

v_gene: TRBV5-1
abundance: NA
j_gene: TRBJ1-1
d_gene: NA
CDR3nt: TGCGCCAGCAGCTTGGCAGGGCCGAACACTGAAGCTTTCTTT
CDR3aa: CASSLAGPNTEAFF

v_gene: TRBV13
abundance: NA
j_gene: TRBJ2-7
d_gene: TRBD2
CDR3nt: TGTGCCAGCAGCGAGAGACTAGCCGGAGAGCAGTACTTC
CDR3aa: CASSERLAGEQYF

v_gene: TRBV7-6
abundance: once
j_gene: TRBJ2-5
d_gene: TRBD2
CDR3nt: TGTGCCAGCAGCTTATTACCAAGCGGGGTCCAAGAGACCCAGTACTTC
CDR3aa: CASSLLPSGVQETQYF

v_gene: TRBV7-2
abundance: once
j_gene: TRBJ2-1
d_gene: TRBD1
CDR3nt: TGTGCCAGCAGTCACTGGGACAGGGGTCGCAATGAGCAGTTCTTC
CDR3aa: CASSHWDRGRNEQFF

v_gene: TRBV7-9
abundance: NA
j_gene: TRBJ2-7
d_gene: NA
CDR3nt: TGTGCCAGCAGCTCACAGGGCGTCGAGCAGTACTTC
CDR3aa: CASSSQGVEQYF

v_gene: TRBV5-1
abundance: NA
j_gene: TRBJ2-7
d_gene: TRBD1
CDR3nt: TGCGCCAGCAGCCCTGACAGGGCTTTATCCTACGAGCAGTACTTC
CDR3aa: CASSPDRALSYEQYF

v_gene: TRBV28
abundance: once
j_gene: TRBJ2-4
d_gene: NA
CDR3nt: TGTGCCAGCAGTTGGGGAGAGACCAAAAACATTCAGTACTTC
CDR3aa: CASSWGETKNIQYF

v_gene: TRBV27
abundance: NA
j_gene: TRBJ2-7
d_gene: NA
CDR3nt: TGTGCCAGCAGTTTGGCAGTAGCCCCTTGGGAGCAGTACTTC
CDR3aa: CASSLAVAPWEQYF

v_gene: TRBV30
abundance: NA
j_gene: TRBJ1-5
d_gene: TRBD1
CDR3nt: TGTGCCTGGAGTTCTTCGGACAGGGTCGGCAATCAGCCCCAGCATTTT
CDR3aa: CAWSSSDRVGNQPQHF

v_gene: TRBV6-1
abundance: NA
j_gene: TRBJ1-2
d_gene: NA
CDR3nt: TGTGCCAGCAGCCACGGAGGGATAGGCTACACCTTC
CDR3aa: CASSHGGIGYTF

v_gene: TRBV27
abundance: NA
j_gene: TRBJ2-2
d_gene: NA
CDR3nt: TGTGCCAGCAGTTTAACCCCCACGAACACCGGGGAGCTGTTTTTT
CDR3aa: CASSLTPTNTGELFF

v_gene: TRBV4-3
abundance: NA
j_gene: TRBJ1-2
d_gene: NA
CDR3nt: TGCGCCAGCAGCCAAGACAGGGGCGGTAACTATGGCTACACCTTC
CDR3aa: CASSQDRGGNYGYTF

v_gene: TRBV2
abundance: NA
j_gene: TRBJ2-3
d_gene: NA
CDR3nt: TGTGCCAGCAGTTCAGACTCTAGCACAGATACGCAGTATTTT
CDR3aa: CASSSDSSTDTQYF

v_gene: TRBV30
abundance: once
j_gene: TRBJ2-7
d_gene: TRBD1
CDR3nt: TGTGCCTGGAGTGCCGGGACAGGCTACGAGCAGTACTTC
CDR3aa: CAWSAGTGYEQYF

v_gene: TRBV5-1
abundance: NA
j_gene: TRBJ2-1
d_gene: TRBD1
CDR3nt: TGCGCCAGCAGCCCCTGGGACAGGGGTTCCTACAATGAGCAGTTCTTC
CDR3aa: CASSPWDRGSYNEQFF

v_gene: TRBV7-9
abundance: NA
j_gene: TRBJ2-3
d_gene: NA
CDR3nt: TGTGCCAGCAGCCCATGGCCCAGCACAGATACGCAGTATTTT
CDR3aa: CASSPWPSTDTQYF

v_gene: TRBV6-1
abundance: NA
j_gene: TRBJ2-2
d_gene: TRBD1
CDR3nt: TGTGCCAGCAGTGAAAGGCTTCAGGGGGCTGTTGGGGAGCTGTTTTTT
CDR3aa: CASSERLQGAVGELFF

v_gene: TRBV11-2
abundance: NA
j_gene: TRBJ2-7
d_gene: TRBD1
CDR3nt: TGTGCCAGCAGCTTGAGGACAGGAACAACCTACGAGCAGTACTTC
CDR3aa: CASSLRTGTTYEQYF

v_gene: TRBV7-9
abundance: NA
j_gene: TRBJ1-1
d_gene: NA
CDR3nt: TGTGCCAGCAGCTTATCCCTCGTCGGGACTGAAGCTTTCTTT
CDR3aa: CASSLSLVGTEAFF